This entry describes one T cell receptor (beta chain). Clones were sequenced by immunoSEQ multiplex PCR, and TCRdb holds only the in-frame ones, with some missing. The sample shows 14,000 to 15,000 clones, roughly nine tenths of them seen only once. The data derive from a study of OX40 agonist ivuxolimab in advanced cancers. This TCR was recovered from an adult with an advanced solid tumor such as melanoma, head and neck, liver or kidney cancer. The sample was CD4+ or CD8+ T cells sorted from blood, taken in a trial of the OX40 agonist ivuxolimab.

The CDR3 DNA sequence: TGTGCCAGCAGTGAAGGGTTAGGGGGAAGGGAGCAGTTCTTC. Translating gives CASSEGLGGREQFF. The rearrangement uses TRBV6-1 and TRBJ2-1, with a tentative D call TRBD1 (6 bases). The germline V and J ends were trimmed by 1 base and 10 bases, with 14 bases remaining between them. The CDR3 extends over 14 amino acids. Germline V CDR1 and CDR2: MNHNS, SASEGT.